The 25 T cell receptor beta chains presented below share a single source sample, sequenced in a study of post-analysis software for immune sequencing data. Study-wide results and limits: About five TRBV segments were more frequent in patients than controls; TRBV5-6, TRBV5-1 and TRBV20-1 belonged to this group.

Sequencing libraries made from TCR beta cDNA carried unique molecular identifiers. TCRdb fed the PCR reads into MiXCR, producing one record per CDR3 protein. Of approximately 360,000 distinct CDR3 sequences in the sample, approximately 38% are singletons; the top ten hold about an eighth. No cognate antigen is known for these TCRs. Sequenced input: blood. These receptors all come from a girl aged 5 to 17 with multiple sclerosis.

This clonotype was detected only a few times. The V gene is TRBV9, the J gene TRBJ2-4, with 8 bases lining up with TRBD2. Trimming removed 4 bases from V and 10 bases from J; junction bases left unmatched: 10. The length of the CDR3 is 14 residues. Germline loops: CDR1 SGDLS, CDR2 YYNGEE. The CDR3 loop is CASSPPGLGSIQYF. The CDR3 bases are TGTGCCAGCAGCCCCCCGGGACTAGGAAGTATTCAGTACTTC.

The DNA for the CDR3 is TGCAGTATACCAGGGCTCTCTAGGGGGAACATTCAGTACTTC. Translating gives CSIPGLSRGNIQYF. The rearrangement links TRBV20-1 to TRBJ2-4; TRBD1 might be the D (6 bases). This CDR3 comprises 14 residues. The V and J ends lost 8 bases and 7 bases respectively, with 21 bases between them. CDR1 and CDR2 (germline): DFQATT, SNEGSKA (reference sequence).

This chain links TRBV5-1 with TRBJ2-2; D uncertain. This CDR3 comprises 13 residues. V was shortened by 0 bases and J by 6 bases, with 6 bases between the two germline ends. Germline V gene data show CDR1 as SGHRS and CDR2 as YFSETQ. Here the CDR3 DNA reads TGCGCCAGCAGCTTGGTAGTGGCCGGGGAGCTGTTTTTT. Translated: CASSLVVAGELFF.

This clonotype has more than one count but fewer than ten. V gene TRBV12-3 or TRBV12-4 combines with J gene TRBJ2-2, with D possibly being TRBD2 (5 bases). V was pared by 6 bases and J by 3 bases, with 20 bases between. CDR3 length equals 17 residues. CDR3 nucleotides: TGTGCCAGCAGGGTCAGTTGGGGAGCGTTTGACACCGGGGAGCTGTTTTTT. It encodes CASRVSWGAFDTGELFF.

The chain is built from TRBV29-1 and TRBJ1-1; the D is unclear. The germline CDR1 and CDR2 sequences are SQVTM and ANQGSEA. Trimming left V 6 bases short and J 4 bases short, with 18 bases between. The CDR3 length is 14 residues. The CDR3 spells CSVPPYGGSTEAFF. The CDR3 bases are TGCAGCGTGCCGCCCTACGGCGGGAGCACTGAAGCTTTCTTT.

This chain links TRBV19 with TRBJ1-5; tentatively, D is TRBD1 (6 bases). The CDR3 is 15 residues long. CDR1 LNHDA and CDR2 SQIVND come from the germline V gene (reference sequence). With 8 bases removed from V and 4 bases from J, the gap between germline ends came to 18 bases. The CDR3 bases are TGTGCCAGTGTTATGGGCGACAGGAGGAATCAGCCCCAGCATTTT. It translates to CASVMGDRRNQPQHF.

The CDR3 sequence: CSARDGDLGLNEQFF. The CDR3 DNA is TGCAGTGCTAGAGATGGGGACCTTGGCCTAAATGAGCAGTTCTTC. This sequence joins TRBV20-1 and TRBJ2-1, with D perhaps TRBD1 or TRBD2 (5 bases each). The CDR3 runs 15 residues. Germline loops: CDR1 DFQATT, CDR2 SNEGSKA (reference sequence). V was shortened by 0 bases and J by 7 bases, with 16 bases between the two germline ends.

The chain employs TRBV4-3 and TRBJ2-2, with no clear D. Germline CDR1 LGHNA, CDR2 YSLEER. Deletions cut 1 base from V and 4 bases from J, with 7 bases between. This CDR3 is built from 14 residues. In DNA form, the CDR3 reads TGCGCCAGCAGCCAAGCTCAGGCCACCGGGGAGCTGTTTTTT. Translating gives CASSQAQATGELFF.

For the CDR3, the DNA is TGCAGTGCTAGAGGTGGGGACTTCAGGGAGGATACGCAGTATTTT. Amino acids: CSARGGDFREDTQYF. This chain uses TRBV20-1 with TRBJ2-3; tentative D call: TRBD2 (6 bases). CDR1 and CDR2 from the germline V gene are DFQATT and SNEGSKA (reference sequence). CDR3 length equals 15 residues. Between the trimmed V and J ends, which lost 1 base and 6 bases, there was a span of 17 bases.

The gene calls are TRBV28 and TRBJ1-2, with D uncertain. CDR1 MDHEN and CDR2 SYDVKM come from the germline V gene. The CDR3 is 15 residues long. Trimming removed 5 bases from V and 6 bases from J, with 19 bases in between. CDR3 nucleotide sequence: TGTGCCAGCAGTCCTCCCCCCCGTGGAAGGGATGGCTACACCTTC. It translates to CASSPPPRGRDGYTF.

The sample holds many counts of this clonotype. The CDR3 reads CASSRTVYEQYF. The CDR3 DNA sequence: TGTGCCAGCAGTAGGACAGTCTACGAGCAGTACTTC. The chain has TRBV12-3 or TRBV12-4 and TRBJ2-7, with TRBD1 as a possible D gene (6 bases). Between the trimmed V and J ends, which lost 5 bases and 3 bases, there was a span of 8 bases. The CDR3 is made up of 12 amino acids.

This clonotype was recorded a few times. V and J are TRBV20-1 and TRBJ2-5, with 8 bases that match TRBD1. Looked up from germline, CDR1 is DFQATT and CDR2 is SNEGSKA (reference sequence). This CDR3 has 13 residues. The ends lost 2 bases at V and 3 bases at J; junction bases unmatched: 2. This chain's CDR3 is CSARQGAKETQYF. DNA for the CDR3: TGCAGTGCTAGACAGGGGGCGAAAGAGACCCAGTACTTC.

This clonotype was seen a few times. V is TRBV5-4 and J is TRBJ2-1, with 9 bases aligning to TRBD2. Germline V gene lookup returns CDR1 SGHNT and CDR2 YYREEE (reference sequence). With 3 bases clipped from V and 4 bases from J, the junction kept 5 bases outside the gene matches. The CDR3 is made up of 15 amino acids. The CDR3 reads CASSSPLAGYNEQFF. The CDR3 nucleotides are TGTGCCAGCAGCTCCCCGCTAGCGGGATACAATGAGCAGTTCTTC.

The V gene is TRBV29-1, the J gene TRBJ2-5; 7 bases align to TRBD1. V was pared by 0 bases and J by 3 bases, with 4 bases of the junction left unmatched. The CDR3 has 14 residues. Germline-derived CDR1 and CDR2 are SQVTM and ANQGSEA. The CDR3 loop is CSVEDRDREETQYF. CDR3 nucleotides: TGCAGCGTTGAAGATCGCGACAGGGAAGAGACCCAGTACTTC.

The chain is built from TRBV29-1 and TRBJ2-5; either TRBD1 or TRBD2 may fit D (5 bases each). The last part of the DNA fits TRBJ2-4 better; the J call may be wrong. The germline V gene has CDR1 SQVTM and CDR2 ANQGSEA. The CDR3 length is 12 residues. In nucleotides, the CDR3 is TGCAGCGTTGGAACCGGGGCGAACATTCAGTACTTC. Its translation is CSVGTGANIQYF.

This rearrangement joins TRBV6-1 to TRBJ2-3; the match to TRBD1 covers 8 bases. Germline loops: CDR1 MNHNS, CDR2 SASEGT. V gave up 0 bases and J gave up 6 bases; unmatched junction bases: 11. This CDR3 is 17 amino acids long. The CDR3 reads CASSEATVSGGYDTQYF. CDR3 nucleotides: TGTGCCAGCAGTGAAGCGACGGTGTCAGGGGGCTACGATACGCAGTATTTT.

The chain combines TRBV20-1 with TRBJ1-5; 7 bases agree with TRBD1. After removal of 6 bases from V and 4 bases from J, the junction contained 9 bases not matched to a gene. The CDR3 loop spans 14 amino acids. Per germline, CDR1 DFQATT and CDR2 SNEGSKA (reference sequence). The CDR3 sequence: CSARPDRRNQPQHF. CDR3 in DNA: TGCAGTGCCCGCCCGGACAGGCGAAATCAGCCCCAGCATTTT.

The chain employs TRBV29-1 and TRBJ2-3; D ambiguous. Germline CDR1 reads SQVTM; CDR2 reads ANQGSEA. V was cut by 5 bases and J by 6 bases, with 18 bases left in between. The CDR3 extends over 14 amino acids. In DNA form, the CDR3 reads TGCAGCGTTTCTTCTAGTCAGGCACGCGATACGCAGTATTTT. Its protein product is CSVSSSQARDTQYF.

This clonotype was found once. The J gene is TRBJ1-2, the V gene TRBV4-3; no reliable D call. The CDR3 has 13 amino acids. V lost 0 bases and J 4 bases, leaving 6 bases between the germline ends. CDR1 LGHNA and CDR2 YSLEER come from the germline V gene. CDR3 in amino acids: CASSQDQGYGYTF. The CDR3 DNA follows: TGCGCCAGCAGCCAAGATCAAGGCTATGGCTACACCTTC.

In its sample, this clonotype was seen a few times. V is TRBV7-2 and J is TRBJ1-2; D remains ambiguous. This CDR3 has 14 amino acids. Per germline, CDR1 SGHTA and CDR2 FQGNSA. V lost 1 base and J 4 bases, leaving 10 bases between the germline ends. For the CDR3, the DNA is TGTGCCAGCAGCTTAGAACGGTACTTCTATGGCTACACCTTC. The encoded protein is CASSLERYFYGYTF.

This clonotype appeared many times. A read error may account for a junction end that differs from germline. The chain combines TRBV7-9 with TRBJ2-1; 7 nucleotides align to TRBD2. Germline-derived CDR1 and CDR2 are SEHNR and FQNEAQ (reference sequence). The CDR3 is 14 residues long. CDR3 residues: CASSLTSSYNEQFF. The CDR3 region has the DNA TGCGCCAGCAGCTTGACTAGCAGCTACAATGAGCAGTTCTTC.

The chain recombines TRBV20-1 with TRBJ2-3, with D tentatively TRBD2 (5 bases). The CDR3 sequence is 14 residues long. The ends were cut back, 6 bases at V and 2 bases at J, with 15 bases in the middle. Germline V CDR1 and CDR2: DFQATT, SNEGSKA (reference sequence). The CDR3 bases are TGCAGTGCCCCTACCCCACTAGTCACAGATACGCAGTATTTT. This codes for CSAPTPLVTDTQYF.

The gene calls are TRBV20-1 and TRBJ1-4, with D possibly being TRBD1 (6 bases). Germline V gives CDR1 DFQATT, CDR2 SNEGSKA (reference sequence). V lost 0 bases, J lost 4 bases, and 12 bases lay in between. CDR3 length: 15 residues. CDR3 protein: CSARDATGDNEKLFF. CDR3 nucleotide sequence: TGCAGTGCTAGAGATGCGACAGGCGATAATGAAAAACTGTTTTTT.

For this clonotype: Likely a read error: the CDR3 ends without its conserved phenylalanine or tryptophan. This chain connects TRBV12-3 or TRBV12-4 to TRBJ2-5, with 9 nucleotides matching TRBD2. The better agreement between TRBJ2-7 and the DNA end casts doubt on the J call. This CDR3 has 14 amino acids. The CDR3 DNA reads as TGTGCCAGCAGTTTTTCGGCGGGGGGGAACGAGCAGTACTTG. Protein: CASSFSAGGNEQYL.

The V gene is TRBV6-6, the J gene TRBJ1-2, with D perhaps matching TRBD1 (6 bases). Germline CDR1 is MNHNY and CDR2 is SVGAGI (reference sequence). Between the trimmed V and J ends, which lost 3 bases and 3 bases, there was a span of 17 bases. The CDR3 spans 16 residues. The CDR3 loop is CASSYWTVKEDYGYTF. For the CDR3, the DNA is TGTGCCAGCAGTTATTGGACAGTTAAAGAGGACTATGGCTACACCTTC.